This entry lists 29 T cell receptor beta chains sequenced from one sample in a study of tumor-infiltrating lymphocytes in primary liver carcinoma (dated by TCRdb to the late 2010s). The sequencer was an Illumina HiSeq 2500. A constant-region primer and ProtoScript II reverse transcriptase were used to reverse-transcribe TCRbeta-specific cDNA from around 530 ng total RNA. The TCRbeta libraries were prepared through three rounds of nested multiplex PCR following a slightly modified ARM-PCR procedure. Each of the first two PCR rounds ran for around 10 cycles using multiplex TRBV1-TRBV30 forward primers together with a Cbeta reverse primer. TCRdb reprocessing: public reads trimmed at Q25 with fastp, clones called with MiXCR, in-frame beta chains kept. Under each unique CDR3 protein, matching rows form one entry showing the most common genes and DNA. The sample table holds about 130,000 distinct CDR3 sequences, of which 64% were seen once. Jointly, the top ten make up more than 7% of the sample.

Total RNA and DNA were co-extracted from 20-30 mg of bulk tissue with the AllPrep DNA/RNA mini kit, without cell sorting. Sequenced input: liver tumor tissue from sampling region 3. In light of the paper, this sample's cell subset or site label describes: tumor region T3, left-lateral pole. The receptors shown here come from a woman in her sixties with primary liver carcinoma and hepatitis B virus infection.

A note on this clonotype: A read error may account for a junction end that differs from germline. This CDR3 reads CAGSLGGSRAEAFF. In DNA form, the CDR3 reads TGTGCCGGCAGTTTGGGGGGGAGTAGGGCTGAAGCTTTCTTT. The rearrangement links TRBV28 to TRBJ1-1; TRBD1 might be the D (5 bases). This CDR3 comprises 14 residues. Germline V gives CDR1 MDHEN, CDR2 SYDVKM.

This clonotype appeared a single time. It may be a read error: a sequence one base away is much more abundant. The chain couples TRBV12-3 or TRBV12-4 to TRBJ2-7; TRBD2 might be the D (5 bases). The length of the CDR3 is 14 residues. DNA for the CDR3: TGTGCCAGCAGTTTGGGCAGAGGGTCCTACGGGCAGTACTTC. It is translated as CASSLGRGSYGQYF.

Turning to this clonotype: With a much larger clone just one base away, this may be a read error. The chain carries TRBV2 and TRBJ2-1, with D tentatively TRBD2 (5 bases). The CDR3 extends over 13 amino acids. Germline CDR1 and CDR2: SNHLY and FYNNEI. CDR3 sequence reads: CASNYLGNNEQSF. CDR3 coding DNA: TGTGCCAGCAATTACCTCGGGAACAATGAGCAGTCCTTC.

As to this clonotype: A much bigger clone sits one base away, suggesting this may be a read error. J is TRBJ2-2 and V is TRBV10-1; perhaps TRBD2 as D (6 bases). Germline CDR1 reads WNHNN; CDR2 reads SYGVQD (reference sequence). This CDR3 is built from 13 residues. In nucleotides, the CDR3 is TGCGCCAGCAGTGCCCCGGACCGCGGGGAGCTGTCTTTT. This gives the protein CASSAPDRGELSF.

This clonotype was seen many times. V and J are TRBV10-2 and TRBJ2-7, with a tentative D call TRBD2 (6 bases). The germline gives CDR1 WSHSY, CDR2 SAAADI. With 4 bases removed from V and 1 base from J, the gap between germline ends came to 11 bases. CDR3 length equals 14 residues. The CDR3 loop reads CASSVQSGSYEQYF. The CDR3 DNA reads as TGCGCCAGCAGTGTACAAAGCGGGTCCTACGAGCAGTACTTC.

CDR3 bases: TGTGCCAGCAGCTTAGTCAGGGAGGTCGACACGCAGTATTTT. This translates into CASSLVREVDTQYF. J is TRBJ2-3 and V is TRBV11-2; a possible D gene is TRBD2 (6 bases). CDR1 and CDR2 from the germline V gene are SGHAT and FQNNGV. This CDR3 has 14 residues. Trimming removed 1 base from V and 9 bases from J, with 14 bases in between. The variable domain in full, completed from reference TRBV11-2 and TRBJ2-3, reads EAGVAQSPRYKIIEKRQSVAFWCNPISGHATLYWYQQILGQGPKLLIQFQNNGVVDDSQLPKDRFSAERLKGVDSTLKIQPAKLEDSAVYLCASSLVREVDTQYFGPGTRLTVL.

As concerns this clonotype: The final CDR3 position lacks the conserved phenylalanine or tryptophan, pointing to a likely read error. The chain is built from TRBV7-3 and TRBJ2-1; 15 bases are shared with TRBD2. The junction had 8 bases not matched to a gene; V was cut back by 3 bases and J by 5 bases. CDR1 SGHTA and CDR2 FQGTGA come from the germline V gene. This CDR3 has 18 residues. DNA of the CDR3: TGTGCCAGCAGCTTTAGGACTAGCGGGAGGGCCTCAAACAATGAGCAGTTCTCC. This encodes CASSFRTSGRASNNEQFS.

For this clonotype: One end of the junction varies from germline; a read error may be responsible. This chain connects TRBV29-1 to TRBJ2-3, with D perhaps TRBD1 or TRBD2 (5 bases each). CDR1 SQVTM and CDR2 ANQGSEA come from the germline V gene. CDR3 length: 16 residues. The CDR3 DNA reads TGCAGCGTCGCCCTGGGTAGGGGACGTTACACAGATACGCAGTGTTTT. This codes for CSVALGRGRYTDTQCF.

The table lists this clonotype with a count of one. The chain is built from TRBV29-1 and TRBJ1-1; TRBD1 is a possible D gene (5 bases). The CDR3 length is 13 residues. V shed 7 bases and J shed 12 bases, with 24 bases lying between them. Germline CDR1 is SQVTM and CDR2 is ANQGSEA. The CDR3 coding sequence is TGCAGCGCCCCTGGCAGGGTCGACTCGGGGACTTTCTTT. Translated: CSAPGRVDSGTFF.

In its sample, this clonotype was seen a few times. The chain carries TRBV29-1 and TRBJ2-7; 8 bases are a match to TRBD1. The CDR3 consists of 17 residues. V was clipped by 5 bases and J by 7 bases; unmatched bases: 22. CDR1 and CDR2 from the germline V gene are SQVTM and ANQGSEA. The CDR3 bases are TGCAGCGTTCGCAGACCCCCAGGACAGGGAATTTCTGGGGAGCAGTACTTC. It specifies CSVRRPPGQGISGEQYF.

To note about this clonotype: This may be a read error: a much more frequent sequence differs by one nucleotide. The chain has TRBV11-2 and TRBJ2-2; TRBD2 might be the D (6 bases). The germline V and J ends were trimmed by 1 base and 13 bases, with 16 bases remaining between them. This CDR3 spans 14 amino acids. Germline lookup yields CDR1 SGHAT and CDR2 FQNNGV. The CDR3 DNA sequence: TGTGCCAGCAGCTTAGTGGGGGTCACCGGGAGGCTGTTTTTT. Amino acid sequence: CASSLVGVTGRLFF.

A note on this clonotype: At one end, the junction sequence differs from germline, possibly due to a read error. This chain connects TRBV11-1 to TRBJ2-5; D is possibly TRBD1 (6 bases). Germline CDR1 and CDR2: SGHAT and FQDESV (reference sequence). This CDR3 comprises 16 residues. The CDR3: CASNIGTIFAQETQYF. The DNA for the CDR3 is TGTGCAAGCAACATCGGGACAATTTTCGCCCAAGAGACCCAGTACTTC.

At least ten counts were recorded for this clonotype. The chain links TRBV6-1 to TRBJ2-3, with 9 bases fitting TRBD2. V trimming: 6 bases; J trimming: 9 bases; junction bases outside the gene matches: 4. Germline V CDR1 and CDR2: MNHNS, SASEGT. The CDR3 has 12 residues. The CDR3 sequence is CASRTSGITQYF. As DNA, the CDR3 is TGTGCCAGCAGGACTAGCGGTATAACGCAGTATTTT.

Details on this clonotype: Germline and junction disagree at one end, which may indicate a read error. The chain links TRBV4-1 to TRBJ2-6, with D tentatively TRBD1 (5 bases). This CDR3 spans 21 amino acids. In germline, CDR1 is MGHRA, CDR2 YSYEKL. Here the CDR3 DNA reads TGCGCCAGCAGCCAAGATCATCGCAGGCGACGACCCACCTCTGGGGCCAAGGTCCTGACTTTC. Protein: CASSQDHRRRRPTSGAKVLTF.

This clonotype was counted at least ten times. V gene TRBV5-4 combines with J gene TRBJ2-1, with 8 bases fitting TRBD1. The CDR3 is 15 amino acids. V dropped 1 base and J dropped 8; count of bases not matched to a gene: 8. The germline gives CDR1 SGHNT, CDR2 YYREEE (reference sequence). CDR3: CASSLSGGGRDEQFF. The CDR3 coding sequence is TGTGCCAGCAGCTTGTCAGGGGGCGGAAGGGATGAGCAGTTCTTC.

The V gene is TRBV11-2, the J gene TRBJ2-3, with 7 bases aligning to TRBD2. Germline values: CDR1 SGHAT, CDR2 FQNNGV. Trimming removed 5 bases from V and 5 bases from J; junction bases left unmatched: 7. This CDR3 comprises 14 residues. The CDR3 protein is CASSGGSVGDTQYF. The CDR3 DNA reads as TGTGCCAGCAGCGGCGGGAGTGTGGGAGATACGCAGTATTTT.

The sample holds a few counts of this clonotype. The chain employs TRBV18 and TRBJ1-2; 7 bases match TRBD1. CDR1 is KGHSH and CDR2 is LQKENI in the germline V gene. The CDR3 consists of 13 residues. V lost 3 bases and J lost 8; bases outside the gene matches: 6. CDR3 DNA sequence: TGTGCCAGCTCACCCACAGGGGTGGGGGGCTACACCTTC. Its translation: CASSPTGVGGYTF. Drawing the rest from reference TRBV18 and TRBJ1-2, the complete variable domain is NAGVMQNPRHLVRRRGQEARLRCSPMKGHSHVYWYRQLPEEGLKFMVYLQKENIIDESGMPKERFSAEFPKEGPSILRIQQVVRGDSAAYFCASSPTGVGGYTFGSGTRLTVV.

This chain connects TRBV5-1 to TRBJ2-4; the match to TRBD2 covers 11 bases. This CDR3 spans 15 amino acids. In germline, CDR1 is SGHRS, CDR2 YFSETQ. V shed 6 bases and J 4 bases; nucleotides not matched to a gene: 6. The CDR3 here is CASTETSGMKNIQYF. The CDR3 DNA sequence: TGCGCCAGCACCGAGACTAGCGGGATGAAAAACATTCAGTACTTC.

In regard to this clonotype: Without the conserved terminal phenylalanine or tryptophan, this CDR3 likely stems from a read error. The chain carries TRBV6-5 and TRBJ1-2; no reliable D call. This CDR3 spans 16 amino acids. V lost 10 bases and J 4 bases, leaving 25 bases between the germline ends. Germline lookup yields CDR1 MNHEY and CDR2 SVGAGI. The chain's CDR3 is CANSVIWTGGSYGYTL. The CDR3 nucleotides read TGTGCCAACAGCGTGATCTGGACGGGCGGATCCTATGGCTACACCTTA.

About this clonotype itself: Since a much larger clone is just one base distant, this may be a read error. The chain links TRBV5-6 to TRBJ2-1, with D tentatively TRBD1 (5 bases). This CDR3 is built from 14 residues. The germline V gene encodes CDR1 SGHDT and CDR2 YYEEEE. The CDR3 region is CASSLGQYYDEQFF. CDR3 sequence (DNA): TGTGCCAGCAGCTTGGGACAGTACTACGATGAGCAGTTCTTC.

Regarding this clonotype: This sequence may be a read error, since a much larger clone differs from it by one base. Here the CDR3 reads CASNLGQVSGNTIYF. DNA for the CDR3: TGTGCCAGCAACCTTGGACAGGTCTCTGGAAACACCATATATTTT. V is TRBV5-6 and J is TRBJ1-3, with TRBD1 identical over 7 bases. Trimming removed 6 bases from V and 0 bases from J; junction bases left unmatched: 6. Germline CDR1 reads SGHDT; CDR2 reads YYEEEE. The CDR3 runs 15 residues.

This clonotype was seen many times. This chain uses TRBV29-1 with TRBJ1-1; 9 nucleotides line up with TRBD1. Germline V gene lookup returns CDR1 SQVTM and CDR2 ANQGSEA. CDR3 length: 13 residues. V shed 7 bases, J shed 4 bases, and the junction held 7 bases outside the gene matches. The CDR3 is CSGFDRGSTEAFF. The CDR3 nucleotides are TGCAGCGGATTTGACAGGGGGTCCACTGAAGCTTTCTTT.

The chain carries TRBV11-2 and TRBJ2-5; D not certain. Germline CDR1 and CDR2: SGHAT and FQNNGV. The CDR3 extends over 14 amino acids. Trimming took off 6 bases at V and 5 bases at J, with 16 bases between the two ends. Here the CDR3 reads CASSAGPRSETQYF. CDR3 DNA sequence: TGTGCCAGCAGTGCTGGACCCAGGAGTGAGACCCAGTACTTC. Full variable domain (rest looked up from reference TRBV11-2 and TRBJ2-5): EAGVAQSPRYKIIEKRQSVAFWCNPISGHATLYWYQQILGQGPKLLIQFQNNGVVDDSQLPKDRFSAERLKGVDSTLKIQPAKLEDSAVYLCASSAGPRSETQYFGPGTRLLVL.

Many counts were recorded for this clonotype. V gene TRBV29-1 combines with J gene TRBJ2-7, with D unresolved. Trimming took 2 bases from V and 2 from J, leaving 4 bases between them. Germline loops: CDR1 SQVTM, CDR2 ANQGSEA. This CDR3 comprises 11 residues. The CDR3 DNA reads as TGCAGCGTTGAAATGGCCTACGAGCAGTACTTC. The encoded protein is CSVEMAYEQYF.

A remark on this clonotype: A much larger clone is a single base away; this may be a read error. V gene TRBV5-1 combines with J gene TRBJ2-2; no reliable D call. The CDR3 is made up of 13 amino acids. In germline, CDR1 is SGHRS, CDR2 YFSETQ. The germline V and J ends were trimmed by 6 bases and 1 base, with 7 bases remaining between them. CDR3 DNA: TGCGCCAGCAATGTCGGGAACACCGGGGAGCTGTTTTTT. It is translated as CASNVGNTGELFF.

This clonotype was counted ten times or more. V and J are TRBV5-1 and TRBJ2-2, with 8 bases aligning to TRBD2. V trimming: 6 bases; J trimming: 1 base; junction bases outside the gene matches: 2. The CDR3 has 14 amino acids. Germline lookup yields CDR1 SGHRS and CDR2 YFSETQ. The chain's CDR3 is CASKTSGNTGELFF. For the CDR3, the DNA is TGCGCCAGCAAAACTAGCGGGAACACCGGGGAGCTGTTTTTT.

As for this clonotype: This likely comes from a read error, as the CDR3 has no conserved phenylalanine or tryptophan at its end. This chain connects TRBV11-2 to TRBJ2-4, with a weak D call TRBD2 (6 bases). CDR3 length equals 15 residues. The V gene lost 1 base and the J gene lost 11 bases, with 18 bases spanning the gap. CDR1 and CDR2 from the germline V gene are SGHAT and FQNNGV. CDR3 in amino acids: CASSLVRGAGIFQYY. CDR3 sequence (DNA): TGTGCCAGCAGCTTAGTGCGTGGGGCGGGAATATTTCAGTACTAC.

Concerning this clonotype: A much larger clone differs by one base, so this may be a read error. The CDR3 ends on some other residue instead of the conserved phenylalanine or tryptophan, so this is likely a read error. The genes are TRBV30 and TRBJ2-5; D is undetermined. The CDR3 totals 12 residues. The V and J ends lost 3 bases and 4 bases respectively, with 9 bases between them. Germline lookup yields CDR1 GTSNPN and CDR2 SVGIG (reference sequence). The CDR3 reads CAWSDNVETQYL. CDR3 nucleotides: TGTGCCTGGAGCGATAACGTAGAGACCCAGTACTTA.

Comments on this clonotype: A much larger clone is a single base away; this may be a read error. This rearrangement joins TRBV5-4 to TRBJ1-6, with TRBD1 matching over 10 bases. V lost 4 bases and J lost 8; bases outside the gene matches: 9. In germline, CDR1 is SGHNT, CDR2 YYREEE (reference sequence). CDR3 length equals 16 residues. CDR3 bases: TGTGCCAGCAGCCATCCAGGGACAGGGGAGGATTCACCCCTCCACTTT. As protein: CASSHPGTGEDSPLHF.